A single sample gave rise to the 10 T cell receptor beta chains below, sequenced in a study of OX40 agonist ivuxolimab in advanced cancers. Only in-frame clones appear in the TCRdb table, and some are missing; sequencing was by immunoSEQ multiplex PCR. The table shows 65,000 to 85,000 clones, with around 85% occurring only once. The sample consisted of CD4+ or CD8+ T cells sorted from blood, taken in a trial of the OX40 agonist ivuxolimab. The origin of the receptors is an adult with an advanced solid tumor such as melanoma, head and neck, liver or kidney cancer.

The gene calls are TRBV6-5 and TRBJ1-2; no firm D call. Deletions cut 0 bases from V and 0 bases from J, with 8 bases between. The CDR3 runs to 15 residues. CDR1 MNHEY and CDR2 SVGAGI come from the germline V gene. The CDR3 DNA is TGTGCCAGCAGTTACTCGGGCGGAACTAACTATGGCTACACCTTC. Its translation is CASSYSGGTNYGYTF.

The chain links TRBV5-1 to TRBJ1-1, with D possibly matching TRBD1 (6 bases). V lost 0 bases, J lost 7 bases, and 13 bases lay in between. The CDR3 runs to 14 residues. Germline V CDR1 and CDR2: SGHRS, YFSETQ. The DNA for the CDR3 is TGCGCCAGCAGCTTGGCGGGACACGTGAATGAAGCTTTCTTT. This gives the protein CASSLAGHVNEAFF.

This chain links TRBV7-2 with TRBJ1-2; 8 positions agree with TRBD1. CDR3 length: 14 residues. J lost 5 bases, V lost 4 bases, and 6 bases had no gene match. Germline V gene lookup returns CDR1 SGHTA and CDR2 FQGNSA. The CDR3 reads CASSYDRGGYGYTF. The DNA of the CDR3 is TGTGCCAGCAGCTACGACAGGGGTGGTTATGGCTACACCTTC.

The chain links TRBV11-2 to TRBJ2-3; a weak D match, TRBD2 (6 bases). The CDR3 has 18 residues. The germline gives CDR1 SGHAT, CDR2 FQNNGV. Trimming took 0 bases from V and 4 from J, leaving 20 bases between them. The CDR3 DNA reads TGTGCCAGCAGCTTAGAGCGGGGTGGTGGTTGGTTCGCAGATACGCAGTATTTT. Translation gives CASSLERGGGWFADTQYF.

The chain carries TRBV18 and TRBJ2-1; 13 bases fit TRBD2. The length of the CDR3 is 16 residues. J gave up 6 bases and V 5 bases, and 7 bases lay outside the gene matches. CDR1 KGHSH and CDR2 LQKENI come from the germline V gene. The CDR3 loop is CASSRGLAGPLNEQFF. Here the CDR3 DNA reads TGTGCCAGCTCAAGGGGACTAGCGGGGCCCCTCAATGAGCAGTTCTTC.

The gene calls are TRBV7-2 and TRBJ2-5; D is undetermined. Germline loops: CDR1 SGHTA, CDR2 FQGNSA. The CDR3 has 14 amino acids. Trimming cost V 0 bases and J 5 bases, with 10 bases left between them. The CDR3 loop reads CASSLAGRLETQYF. DNA of the CDR3: TGTGCCAGCAGCTTAGCCGGCAGATTGGAGACCCAGTACTTC.

V gene TRBV18 combines with J gene TRBJ1-4; D not resolved. Trimming shortened V by 3 bases and J by 4 bases, and 15 bases separated the two germline ends. The CDR3 length is 16 residues. The germline V gene encodes CDR1 KGHSH and CDR2 LQKENI. CDR3 bases: TGTGCCAGCTCACCCACCGGACCGGCAAATAATGAAAAACTGTTTTTT. It specifies CASSPTGPANNEKLFF.

This rearrangement joins TRBV5-1 to TRBJ2-5; no reliable D call. CDR1 and CDR2 from the germline V gene are SGHRS and YFSETQ. V lost 2 bases and J lost 1, with 9 bases in between. The CDR3 is made up of 14 amino acids. This CDR3 is CASSLAGSQETQYF. For the CDR3, the DNA is TGCGCCAGCAGCTTAGCAGGCTCCCAAGAGACCCAGTACTTC.

The V call is TRBV7-9, the J call TRBJ1-1; tentative D call: TRBD1 (5 bases). Germline V gives CDR1 SEHNR, CDR2 FQNEAQ (reference sequence). The CDR3 has 15 amino acids. The V end was cut by 0 bases, the J end by 5 bases, with 13 bases between. CDR3 DNA: TGTGCCAGCAGCTTAGCGATGGGGCCTTCAACTGAAGCTTTCTTT. It codes for CASSLAMGPSTEAFF.

The V gene is TRBV5-1, the J gene TRBJ1-6; 7 nucleotides agree with TRBD1. This CDR3 is 15 amino acids long. V shed 0 bases and J 10 bases; nucleotides not matched to a gene: 7. CDR1 and CDR2 from the germline V gene are SGHRS and YFSETQ. The CDR3 region is CASSLEQTGFSPLHF. DNA for the CDR3: TGCGCCAGCAGCTTGGAACAGACAGGGTTCTCACCCCTCCACTTT.